This T cell receptor (beta chain) appears in the sequencing data of a study of blood T cell repertoires in COVID-19. Study summary: Sites in the United States, Italy and Spain provided acute and convalescent COVID-19 samples. T cells, B-cell-depleted T cells, or PBMCs provided the cDNA or gDNA that served as material.

Germline V CDR1 and CDR2: SQVTM, ANQGSEA. The CDR3 is made up of 13 amino acids. In the original processing: Nucleated cell counts were estimated from reference gene primer amplification. Some clones are missing from TCRdb's copy, which holds only in-frame ones; the method was immunoSEQ multiplex PCR. D and trimming come from the DNA, and the V and J calls and clone size come from that table. The profile shows roughly 140,000 clones, 84% of them singletons. The sequenced sample consisted of peripheral blood. The rearrangement uses TRBV29-1 and TRBJ1-4; D might be TRBD1 (5 bases). This TCR derives from a man in his sixties with active or convalescent COVID-19. The CDR3 protein is CSVAGTVNEKLFF. The CDR3 DNA is TGCAGTGTCGCAGGGACTGTAAATGAAAAACTGTTTTTT.